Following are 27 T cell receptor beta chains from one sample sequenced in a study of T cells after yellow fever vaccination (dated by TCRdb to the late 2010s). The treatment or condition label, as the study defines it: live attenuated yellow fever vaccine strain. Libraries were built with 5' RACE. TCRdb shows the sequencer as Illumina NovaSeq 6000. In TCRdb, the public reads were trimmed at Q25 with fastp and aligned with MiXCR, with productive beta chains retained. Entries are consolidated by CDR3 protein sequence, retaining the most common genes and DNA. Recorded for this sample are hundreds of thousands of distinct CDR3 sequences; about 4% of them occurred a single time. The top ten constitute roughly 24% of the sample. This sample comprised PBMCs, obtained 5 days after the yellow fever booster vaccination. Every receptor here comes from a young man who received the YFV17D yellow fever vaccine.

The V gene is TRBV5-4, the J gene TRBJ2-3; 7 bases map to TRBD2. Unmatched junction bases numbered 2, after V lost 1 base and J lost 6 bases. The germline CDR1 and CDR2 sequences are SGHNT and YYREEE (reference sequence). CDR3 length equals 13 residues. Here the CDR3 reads CASSLFSGDTQYF. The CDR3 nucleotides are TGTGCCAGCAGCTTGTTTAGCGGGGATACGCAGTATTTT.

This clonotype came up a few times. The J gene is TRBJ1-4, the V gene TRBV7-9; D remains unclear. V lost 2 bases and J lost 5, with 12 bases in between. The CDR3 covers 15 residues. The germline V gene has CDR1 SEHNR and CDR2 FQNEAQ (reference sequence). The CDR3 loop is CASSLNFPLNEKLFF. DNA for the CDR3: TGTGCCAGCAGCTTAAATTTCCCGCTAAATGAAAAACTGTTTTTT.

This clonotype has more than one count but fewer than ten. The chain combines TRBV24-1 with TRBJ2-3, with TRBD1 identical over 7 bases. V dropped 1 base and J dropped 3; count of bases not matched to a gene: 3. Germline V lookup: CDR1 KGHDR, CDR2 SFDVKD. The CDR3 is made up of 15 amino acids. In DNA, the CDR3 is TGTGCCACCAGTGATTTAGGGGGCGGTACAGATACGCAGTATTTT. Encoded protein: CATSDLGGGTDTQYF.

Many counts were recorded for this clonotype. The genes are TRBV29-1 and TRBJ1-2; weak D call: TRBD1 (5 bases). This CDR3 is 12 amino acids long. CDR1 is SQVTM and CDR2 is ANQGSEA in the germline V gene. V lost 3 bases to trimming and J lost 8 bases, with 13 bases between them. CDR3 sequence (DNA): TGCAGCGTTGAGAGAGGGGACGGCGGCTACACCTTC. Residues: CSVERGDGGYTF.

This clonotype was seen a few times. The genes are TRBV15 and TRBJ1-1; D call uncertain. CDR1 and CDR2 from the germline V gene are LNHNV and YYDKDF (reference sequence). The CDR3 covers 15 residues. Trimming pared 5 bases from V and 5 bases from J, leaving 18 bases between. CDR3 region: CATSPRGGAGTEAFF. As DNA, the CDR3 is TGTGCCACCAGCCCCCGTGGAGGCGCTGGAACTGAAGCTTTCTTT.

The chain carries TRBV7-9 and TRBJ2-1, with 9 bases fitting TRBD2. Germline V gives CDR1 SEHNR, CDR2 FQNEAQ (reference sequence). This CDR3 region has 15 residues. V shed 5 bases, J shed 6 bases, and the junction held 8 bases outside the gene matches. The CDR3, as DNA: TGTGCCAGCAGCACCGGGACTAGCCGTGCCAATGAGCAGTTCTTC. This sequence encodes CASSTGTSRANEQFF.

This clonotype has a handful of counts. CDR3 in DNA: TGTGCCAGCAGCTCCGGACGATACAATGAGCAGTTCTTC. This translates into CASSSGRYNEQFF. The V gene is TRBV11-3, the J gene TRBJ2-1; D uncertain. Germline lookup yields CDR1 SGHNT and CDR2 YENEEA. The CDR3 is 13 amino acids. V gave up 4 bases and J gave up 4 bases, with 8 bases separating them.

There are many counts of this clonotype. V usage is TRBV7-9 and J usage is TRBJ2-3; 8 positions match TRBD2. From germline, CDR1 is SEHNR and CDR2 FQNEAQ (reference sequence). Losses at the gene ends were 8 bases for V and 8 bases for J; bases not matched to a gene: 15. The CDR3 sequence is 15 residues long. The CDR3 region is CASQRAGGPPGTQYF. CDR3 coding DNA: TGTGCCAGCCAACGGGCGGGGGGCCCCCCGGGTACGCAGTATTTT.

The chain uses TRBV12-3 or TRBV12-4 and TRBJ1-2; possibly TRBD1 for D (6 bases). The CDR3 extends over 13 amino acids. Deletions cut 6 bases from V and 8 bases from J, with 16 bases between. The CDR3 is CASRVDREEGYTF. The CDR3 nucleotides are TGTGCCAGCAGGGTGGACAGAGAGGAAGGCTACACCTTC.

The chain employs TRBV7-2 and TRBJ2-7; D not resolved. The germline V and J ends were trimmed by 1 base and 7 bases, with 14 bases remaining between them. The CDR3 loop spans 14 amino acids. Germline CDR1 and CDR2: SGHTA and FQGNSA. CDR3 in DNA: TGTGCCAGCAGCTTAGAAAGATCGAGTGGAGAGCAGTACGTC. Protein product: CASSLERSSGEQYV.

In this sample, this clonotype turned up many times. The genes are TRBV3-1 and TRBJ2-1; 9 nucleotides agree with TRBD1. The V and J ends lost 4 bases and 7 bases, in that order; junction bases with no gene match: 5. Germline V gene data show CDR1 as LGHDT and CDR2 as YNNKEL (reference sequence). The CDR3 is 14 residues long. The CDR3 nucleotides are TGTGCCAGCAGCCTCACCGGGACAGGGAATGAGCAGTTCTTC. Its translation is CASSLTGTGNEQFF.

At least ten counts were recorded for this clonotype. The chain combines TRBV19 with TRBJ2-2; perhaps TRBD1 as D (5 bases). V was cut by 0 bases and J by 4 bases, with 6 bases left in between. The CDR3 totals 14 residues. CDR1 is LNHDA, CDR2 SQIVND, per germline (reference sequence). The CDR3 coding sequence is TGTGCCAGTAGTATAGACAGGGCCACCGGGGAGCTGTTTTTT. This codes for CASSIDRATGELFF.

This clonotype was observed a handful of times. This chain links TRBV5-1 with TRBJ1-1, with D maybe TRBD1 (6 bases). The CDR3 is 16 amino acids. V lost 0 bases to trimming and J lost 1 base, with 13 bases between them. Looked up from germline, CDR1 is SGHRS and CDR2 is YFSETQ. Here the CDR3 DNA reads TGCGCCAGCAGCTTGGAGGGGGGGTCCGCGAACACTGAAGCTTTCTTT. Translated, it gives CASSLEGGSANTEAFF.

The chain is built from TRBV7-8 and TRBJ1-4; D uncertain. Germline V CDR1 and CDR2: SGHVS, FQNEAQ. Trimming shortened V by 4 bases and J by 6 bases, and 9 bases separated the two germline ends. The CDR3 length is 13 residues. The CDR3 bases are TGTGCCAGCAGCTACGGCTGGGATGAAAAACTGTTTTTT. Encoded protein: CASSYGWDEKLFF.

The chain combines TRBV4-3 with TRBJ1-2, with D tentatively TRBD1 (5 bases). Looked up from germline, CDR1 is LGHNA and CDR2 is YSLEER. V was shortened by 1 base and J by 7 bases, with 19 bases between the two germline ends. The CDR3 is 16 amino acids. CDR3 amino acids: CASSQGHDNRQGGYTF. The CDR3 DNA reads TGCGCCAGCAGCCAAGGGCACGATAATCGCCAGGGTGGCTACACCTTC.

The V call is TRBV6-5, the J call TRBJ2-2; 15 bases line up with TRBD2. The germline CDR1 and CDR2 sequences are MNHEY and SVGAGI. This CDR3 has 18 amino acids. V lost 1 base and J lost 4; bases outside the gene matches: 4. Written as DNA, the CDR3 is TGTGCCAGCAGTTACTACGGGACTAGCGGGGGGTCCACCGGGGAGCTGTTTTTT. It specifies CASSYYGTSGGSTGELFF.

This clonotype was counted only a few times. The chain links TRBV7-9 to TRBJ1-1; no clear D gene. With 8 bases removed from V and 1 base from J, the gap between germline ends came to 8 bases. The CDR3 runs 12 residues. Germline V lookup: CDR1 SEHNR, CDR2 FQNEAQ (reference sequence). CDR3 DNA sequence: TGTGCCAGCGGTAGGCGGAACACTGAAGCTTTCTTT. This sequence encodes CASGRRNTEAFF.

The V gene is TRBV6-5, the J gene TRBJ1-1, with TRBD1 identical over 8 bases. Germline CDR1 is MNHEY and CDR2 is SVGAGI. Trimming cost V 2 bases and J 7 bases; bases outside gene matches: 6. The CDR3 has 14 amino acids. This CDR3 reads CASSYGQGPGEAFF. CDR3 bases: TGTGCCAGCAGTTACGGACAGGGCCCGGGTGAAGCTTTCTTT.

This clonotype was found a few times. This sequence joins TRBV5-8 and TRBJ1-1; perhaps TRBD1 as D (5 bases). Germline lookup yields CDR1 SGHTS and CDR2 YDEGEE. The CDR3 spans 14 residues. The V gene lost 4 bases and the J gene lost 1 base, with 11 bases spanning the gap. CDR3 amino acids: CASSPGYSNTEAFF. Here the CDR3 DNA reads TGTGCCAGCAGCCCAGGGTACTCGAACACTGAAGCTTTCTTT.

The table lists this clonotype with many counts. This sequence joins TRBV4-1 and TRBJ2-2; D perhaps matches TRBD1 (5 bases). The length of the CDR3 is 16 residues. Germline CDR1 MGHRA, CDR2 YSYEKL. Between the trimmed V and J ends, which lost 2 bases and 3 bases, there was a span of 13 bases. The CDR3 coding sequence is TGCGCCAGCAGCCAAACCCCTGGGGCGTACACCGGGGAGCTGTTTTTT. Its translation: CASSQTPGAYTGELFF.

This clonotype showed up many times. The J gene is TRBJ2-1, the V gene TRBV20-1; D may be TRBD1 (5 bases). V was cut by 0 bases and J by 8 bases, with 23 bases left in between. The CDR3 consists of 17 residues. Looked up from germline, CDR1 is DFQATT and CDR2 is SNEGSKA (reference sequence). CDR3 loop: CSARDHFIHVQGDEQFF. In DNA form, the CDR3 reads TGCAGTGCTAGAGATCATTTCATACATGTGCAGGGTGATGAGCAGTTCTTC.

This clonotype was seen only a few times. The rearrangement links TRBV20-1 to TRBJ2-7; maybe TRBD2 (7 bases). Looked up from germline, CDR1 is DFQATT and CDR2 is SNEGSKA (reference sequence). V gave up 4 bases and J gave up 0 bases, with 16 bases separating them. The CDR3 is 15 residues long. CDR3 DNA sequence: TGCAGTGCTACCGGGGGGCGGACGAGCTCCTACGAGCAGTACGTC. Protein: CSATGGRTSSYEQYV.

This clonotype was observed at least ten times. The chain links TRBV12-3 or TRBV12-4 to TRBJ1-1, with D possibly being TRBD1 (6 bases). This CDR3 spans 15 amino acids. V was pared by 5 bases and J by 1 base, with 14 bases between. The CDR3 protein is CASSPQPTGNTEAFF. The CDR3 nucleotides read TGTGCCAGCAGTCCGCAACCGACAGGGAACACTGAAGCTTTCTTT.

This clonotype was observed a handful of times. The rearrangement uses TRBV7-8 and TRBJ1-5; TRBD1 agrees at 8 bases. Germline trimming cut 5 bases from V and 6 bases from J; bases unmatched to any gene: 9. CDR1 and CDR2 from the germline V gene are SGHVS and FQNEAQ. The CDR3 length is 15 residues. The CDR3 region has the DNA TGTGCCAGCAGCGCCCAGACAGGGGAAGGTCAGCCCCAGCATTTT. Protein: CASSAQTGEGQPQHF.

CDR3: CASSQVRQGRGSPLHF. The DNA of the CDR3 is TGTGCCAGCAGCCAAGTTCGGCAGGGTCGAGGATCACCCCTCCACTTT. The rearrangement uses TRBV3-1 and TRBJ1-6; tentatively, D is TRBD1 (5 bases). The CDR3 is 16 residues long. Per the germline V gene, CDR1 is LGHDT and CDR2 is YNNKEL (reference sequence). Trimming removed 1 base from V and 10 bases from J, with 17 bases in between.

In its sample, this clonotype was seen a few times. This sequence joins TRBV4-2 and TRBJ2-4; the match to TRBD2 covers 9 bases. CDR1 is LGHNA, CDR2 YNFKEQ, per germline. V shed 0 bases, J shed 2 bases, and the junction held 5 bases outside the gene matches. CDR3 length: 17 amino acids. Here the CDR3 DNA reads TGTGCCAGCAGCCAAGATATGGCTAGCGGGACCAAAAACATTCAGTACTTC. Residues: CASSQDMASGTKNIQYF.

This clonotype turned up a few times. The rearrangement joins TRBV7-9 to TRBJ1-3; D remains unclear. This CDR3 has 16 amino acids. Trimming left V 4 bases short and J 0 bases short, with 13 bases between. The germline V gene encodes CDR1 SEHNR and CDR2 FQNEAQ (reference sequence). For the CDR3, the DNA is TGTGCCAGCAGCTCTTGGACGGAGAACTCTGGAAACACCATATATTTT. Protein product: CASSSWTENSGNTIYF.